This TCR beta chain is from a study of T cell repertoires in cytomegalovirus infection (dated by TCRdb to between 2017 and 2020). With respect to the entire study: Donor HLA type was relevant to the analysis, as public TCR beta signatures indicated carriage of CMV infection together with the matching HLA type.

As for this clonotype: No antigen is known for it. Base quality data are lacking; no much larger clone is found one base away.

V loses 8 bases at its end and J loses 3 bases; junction bases beyond the gene matches: 7. Via the germline V gene, CDR1 is MDHEN and CDR2 SYDVKM. The CDR3 contains 14 residues, cysteine and phenylalanine counted. The read is trimmed to its CDR3 DNA, 42 bases read in frame from base 1. Results and caveats for the whole study, not just this receptor: The ex vivo response was dominated by HLA-C-restricted CMV-specific TCR beta clonotypes, which also provided the single most frequent clonotype in two of eight donors. Cumulative frequency of public TCR beta family members discriminated carriers of CMV infection plus the relevant HLA type in this cohort and an independent roughly 320-donor cohort.

The sequencer was an Illumina HiSeq 1500. The public sequencing data were trimmed at Q25 with fastp and processed into clonotypes with MiXCR by TCRdb, which kept only in-frame beta chains. Rows with one shared CDR3 protein collapse into an entry with the most common genes and DNA. Within this sample are roughly 500,000 distinct CDR3 sequences, with around 11% of them counted one time only. Of the sample, 10% is held by the ten largest clones. The TCR originated in a human donor in good health (CMV status not recorded). Some clones in this sample may be carry-over from other donors' samples. The V and J genes are TRBV28 and TRBJ2-7; a stretch of 10 junction bases matches TRBD1. Specimen: PBMCs. The base sequence is TGTGCCAGCGGGGCCTGGGACAGGGGCTACGAGCAGTACTTC. Its protein is CASGAWDRGYEQYF.